This TCR beta chain was retrieved from a study of siplizumab effects on memory and regulatory T cells. Regarding the study as a whole: Apparently key alloresponse contributors, naive T cells also seemed more diverse than memory cells. About 75-97% of proliferating CD4+ or CD8+ clones had no assignable naive or memory phenotype. Siplizumab significantly reduced alloreactive sequences traceable to unstimulated CD4+ memory cells.

To note about this clone: What it binds is unknown.

Unstimulated naive, memory, effector memory and TEMRA subsets from three donor pairs were sequenced. Method: immunoSEQ multiplex PCR; TCRdb's copy keeps in-frame clones and lacks some. The sample contains roughly 100,000 clones, roughly 96% of which appear only once. Germline V gives CDR1 SGHTA, CDR2 FQGTGA. The germline V and J ends were trimmed by 6 bases and 10 bases, with 22 bases remaining between them. This CDR3 is built from 15 residues. The receptor comes from a human donor in good health. The chain is built from TRBV7-3 and TRBJ1-5; no clear D. The sample taken for sequencing was naive CD4+ T cells sorted from blood. The CDR3 loop reads CASRSTGRRLKPQHF. DNA for the CDR3: TGTGCCAGCAGGTCTACGGGCAGGAGACTAAAACCCCAGCATTTT.